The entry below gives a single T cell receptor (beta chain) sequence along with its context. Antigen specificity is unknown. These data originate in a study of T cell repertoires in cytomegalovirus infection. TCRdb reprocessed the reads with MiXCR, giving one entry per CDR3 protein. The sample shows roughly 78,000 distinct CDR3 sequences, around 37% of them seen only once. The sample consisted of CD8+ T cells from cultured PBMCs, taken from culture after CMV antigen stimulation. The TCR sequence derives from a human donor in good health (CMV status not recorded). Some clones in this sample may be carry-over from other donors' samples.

The DNA of the CDR3 is TGTGCCAGCACCACCCGGCCTATGGTTTTGGAGACCCAGTACTTC. Protein: CASTTRPMVLETQYF. The chain carries TRBV28 and TRBJ2-5; D unresolved. This CDR3 is 15 amino acids long. Germline V gene sequence: CDR1 MDHEN, CDR2 SYDVKM. V lost 7 bases and J lost 5, with 20 bases in between.